These 8 T cell receptor beta chains originate from one sample sequenced in a study of T-cell reconstitution after alpha-beta-depleted transplantation in children. Preparing the TCRbeta library involved the use of unique molecular identifiers. TCRdb reprocessed the PCR reads with MiXCR, giving one entry per CDR3 protein. Among about 70,000 distinct CDR3 sequences, roughly a tenth were seen once, and the ten largest hold approximately 13%. The material was PBMCs, obtained before TCRalphabeta/CD19-depleted stem cell transplant. The receptors were sampled from a boy aged 10-17 years with acute myeloid leukemia, due to receive a stem cell transplant.

This clonotype has just a few counts. The J gene is TRBJ2-1, the V gene TRBV7-9; possibly TRBD1 for D (5 bases). Germline V gene data show CDR1 as SEHNR and CDR2 as FQNEAQ (reference sequence). The CDR3 is made up of 12 amino acids. V was shortened by 5 bases and J by 9 bases, with 11 bases between the two germline ends. CDR3 nucleotides: TGTGCCAGCAGCCTCCAGGGTGGTGAGCAGTTCTTC. Translation gives CASSLQGGEQFF.

The genes are TRBV7-1 and TRBJ2-7; TRBD2 agrees at 8 bases. TRBV7-1 is an open reading frame whose function is uncertain. V lost 11 bases and J lost 2; bases outside the gene matches: 8. The CDR3 is made up of 13 amino acids. The CDR3 nucleotides are TGTGCCTGGAGGACGGGAGGGCCCTACGAGCAGTACTTC. Amino acids: CAWRTGGPYEQYF.

This clonotype was observed many times. The V call is TRBV12-3 or TRBV12-4, the J call TRBJ2-1; 8 nucleotides align to TRBD1. There are 14 residues in the CDR3. Losses at the gene ends were 5 bases for V and 8 bases for J; bases not matched to a gene: 8. The CDR3 reads CASSPRTGFHEQFF. The DNA for the CDR3 is TGTGCCAGCAGTCCACGGACAGGGTTCCATGAGCAGTTCTTC.

In its sample, this clonotype was seen many times. The genes are TRBV5-1 and TRBJ2-3; no clear D gene. CDR3 length equals 15 residues. Germline V lookup: CDR1 SGHRS, CDR2 YFSETQ. The V end lost 0 bases, the J end lost 4 bases, and 12 bases lay between the germline ends. The CDR3 nucleotides read TGCGCCAGCAGCTTGGATGGGGTATCGGCAGATACGCAGTATTTT. This translates into CASSLDGVSADTQYF.

This clonotype was counted many times. This chain links TRBV29-1 with TRBJ1-2; D not certain. Trimming stripped 7 bases from V and 7 bases from J, with 13 bases between. The CDR3 contains 11 residues. CDR1 SQVTM and CDR2 ANQGSEA come from the germline V gene. The CDR3 is CSATSGGGYTF. The CDR3, as DNA: TGCAGCGCTACCTCGGGAGGTGGCTACACCTTC.

There are many counts of this clonotype. V usage is TRBV25-1 and J usage is TRBJ2-1; D gene uncertain. Germline V CDR1 and CDR2: MGHDK, SYGVNS. V lost 4 bases and J lost 6, with 13 bases in between. This CDR3 has 14 residues. CDR3 in amino acids: CASSGVGPRNEQFF. The CDR3 DNA follows: TGTGCCAGCAGTGGAGTAGGTCCTCGCAATGAGCAGTTCTTC.

This clonotype showed up many times. The genes are TRBV6-5 and TRBJ1-5; 10 nucleotides line up with TRBD1. Germline CDR1 MNHEY, CDR2 SVGAGI. This CDR3 has 15 amino acids. V dropped 6 bases and J dropped 4; count of bases not matched to a gene: 6. The CDR3 spells CASRSGTGANQPQHF. The CDR3 DNA reads as TGTGCCAGCAGATCAGGGACAGGGGCTAATCAGCCCCAGCATTTT.

This clonotype was counted ten times or more. V and J are TRBV4-2 and TRBJ2-3, with 14 bases matching TRBD2. The CDR3 extends over 17 amino acids. Trimming took 0 bases from V and 4 from J; bases not matched to a gene: 3. From germline, CDR1 is LGHNA and CDR2 YNFKEQ. In DNA, the CDR3 is TGTGCCAGCAGCCAAGAACCGGGACTAGCGGGGGCAGATACGCAGTATTTT. Protein: CASSQEPGLAGADTQYF.